What follows describes a single TCR beta chain. These data are taken from a study of T cell changes during pregnancy in multiple sclerosis. Here immunoSEQ multiplex PCR was the method, and the copy in TCRdb shows in-frame clones only, minus some. The profile shows some 27,000 clones, roughly 87% of them singletons. The length of the CDR3 is 12 residues. Germline CDR1 is SGHRS and CDR2 is YFSETQ. Trimming cost V 4 bases and J 11 bases, with 15 bases left between them. Sample: CD4+ T cells from peripheral blood mononuclear cells, taken in the second trimester of pregnancy. The TCR originated in a female donor with multiple sclerosis, enrolled in a pregnancy study. V usage is TRBV5-1 and J usage is TRBJ1-1, with D possibly being TRBD1 (5 bases). The DNA for the CDR3 is TGCGCCAGCAGCCTGGAGGGGCCGAGCGCTTTCTTT. Translation: CASSLEGPSAFF.